The sequence of this TCR beta chain was determined in a study of cytomegalovirus exposure and HLA in healthy donors. Points from the study as a whole: Per a later analysis, HLA-associated TCR beta chains showed more clonal expansion than other, equally common TCR beta chains. In a later analysis, V- and J-gene trimming of beta chains associated with a DCLRE1C missense variant, replicated independently. Across donors, presence/absence analyses took sequencing depth to be roughly uniform.

Primers included in the PCR were 60 Vbeta and 13 Jbeta primers. Assay: immunoSEQ multiplex PCR; the TCRdb copy retains only in-frame clones and omits some. Here the sample spans a few hundred thousand clones, around 90% being singletons. V shed 10 bases and J shed 5 bases, with 17 bases lying between them. Germline V gene lookup returns CDR1 MNHNS and CDR2 SASEGT. There are 13 residues in the CDR3. This clone was picked up one time. Its specificity is not known. The rearrangement links TRBV6-1 to TRBJ2-5; a weak D match, TRBD2 (6 bases). This clonotype was sampled from a girl aged 2-9 years in good health and CMV-seronegative. Sequencing was carried out using PBMCs. CDR3 amino acids: CATKLAVFETQYF. The CDR3 region has the DNA TGTGCCACCAAATTAGCGGTGTTTGAGACCCAGTACTTC.